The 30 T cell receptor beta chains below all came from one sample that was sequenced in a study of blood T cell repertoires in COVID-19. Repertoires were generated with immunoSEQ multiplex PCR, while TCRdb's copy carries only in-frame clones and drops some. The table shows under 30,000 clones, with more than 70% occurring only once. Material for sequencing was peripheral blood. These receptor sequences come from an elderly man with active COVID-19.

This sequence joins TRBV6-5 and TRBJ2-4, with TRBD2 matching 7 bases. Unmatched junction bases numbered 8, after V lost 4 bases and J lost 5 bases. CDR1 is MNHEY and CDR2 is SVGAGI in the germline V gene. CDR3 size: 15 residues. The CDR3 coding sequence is TGTGCCAGCAGTTCCGGAAGACTAGCTGAAAACATTCAGTACTTC. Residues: CASSSGRLAENIQYF.

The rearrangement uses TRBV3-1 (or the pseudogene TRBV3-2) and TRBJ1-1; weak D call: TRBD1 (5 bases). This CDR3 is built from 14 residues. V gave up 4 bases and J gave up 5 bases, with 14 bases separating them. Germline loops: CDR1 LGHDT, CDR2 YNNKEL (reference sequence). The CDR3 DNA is TGTGCCAGCAGCCCTGGACATGATAGGACTGAAGCTTTCTTT. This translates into CASSPGHDRTEAFF.

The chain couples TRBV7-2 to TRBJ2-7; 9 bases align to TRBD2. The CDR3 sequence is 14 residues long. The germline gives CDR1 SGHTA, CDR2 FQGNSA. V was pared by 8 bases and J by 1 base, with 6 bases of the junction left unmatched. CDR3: CASQLSGGSYEQYF. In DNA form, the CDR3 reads TGTGCCAGCCAGTTGAGCGGGGGGTCCTACGAGCAGTACTTC.

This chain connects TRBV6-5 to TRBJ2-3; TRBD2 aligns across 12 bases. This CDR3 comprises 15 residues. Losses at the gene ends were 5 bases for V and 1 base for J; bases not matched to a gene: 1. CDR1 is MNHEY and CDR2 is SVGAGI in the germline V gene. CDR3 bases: TGTGCCAGCAGTCGGACTAGCGGGGGCACAGATACGCAGTATTTT. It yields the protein CASSRTSGGTDTQYF.

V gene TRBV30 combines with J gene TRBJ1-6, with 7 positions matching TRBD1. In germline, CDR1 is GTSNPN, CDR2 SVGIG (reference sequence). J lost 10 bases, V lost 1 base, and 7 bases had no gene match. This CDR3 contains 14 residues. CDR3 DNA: TGTGCCTGGAGTGACCTACAGGGGTTATCACCCCTCCACTTT. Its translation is CAWSDLQGLSPLHF.

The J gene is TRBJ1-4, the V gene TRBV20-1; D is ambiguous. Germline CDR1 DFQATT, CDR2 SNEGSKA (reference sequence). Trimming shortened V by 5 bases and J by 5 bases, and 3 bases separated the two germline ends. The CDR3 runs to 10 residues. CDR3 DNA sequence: TGCAGTGCTCAAAATGAAAAACTGTTTTTT. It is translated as CSAQNEKLFF.

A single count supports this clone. CDR3 residues: CSVAAGLHYEQYF. The CDR3 DNA reads TGCAGCGTCGCAGCGGGACTCCACTACGAGCAGTACTTC. The chain recombines TRBV29-1 with TRBJ2-7; 7 bases align to TRBD2. With V trimmed by 6 bases and J by 3 bases, 8 bases remained unmatched. CDR3 length: 13 residues. CDR1 SQVTM and CDR2 ANQGSEA come from the germline V gene.

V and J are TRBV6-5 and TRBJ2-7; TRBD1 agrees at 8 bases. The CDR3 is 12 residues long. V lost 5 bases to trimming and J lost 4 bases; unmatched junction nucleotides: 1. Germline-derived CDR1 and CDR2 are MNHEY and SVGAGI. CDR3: CASSHRGYEQYF. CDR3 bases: TGTGCCAGCAGTCACAGGGGGTACGAGCAGTACTTC.

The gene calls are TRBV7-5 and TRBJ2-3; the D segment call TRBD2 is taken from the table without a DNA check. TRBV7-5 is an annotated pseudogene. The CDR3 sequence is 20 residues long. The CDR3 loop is CVRSLEERGAISTSTDTQYF. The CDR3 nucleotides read TGTGTCAGAAGCTTAGAAGAGCGGGGGGCGATTTCTACTAGCACAGATACGCAGTATTTT.

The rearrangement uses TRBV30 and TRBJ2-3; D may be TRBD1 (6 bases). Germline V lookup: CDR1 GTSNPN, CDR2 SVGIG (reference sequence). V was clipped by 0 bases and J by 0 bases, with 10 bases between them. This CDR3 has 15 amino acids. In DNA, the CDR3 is TGTGCCTGGAGTGTAGGACAGACTAGCACAGATACGCAGTATTTT. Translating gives CAWSVGQTSTDTQYF. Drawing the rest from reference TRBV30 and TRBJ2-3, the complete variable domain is SQTIHQWPATLVQPVGSPLSLECTVEGTSNPNLYWYRQAAGRGLQLLFYSVGIGQISSEVPQNLSASRPQDRQFILSSKKLLLSDSGFYLCAWSVGQTSTDTQYFGPGTRLTVL.

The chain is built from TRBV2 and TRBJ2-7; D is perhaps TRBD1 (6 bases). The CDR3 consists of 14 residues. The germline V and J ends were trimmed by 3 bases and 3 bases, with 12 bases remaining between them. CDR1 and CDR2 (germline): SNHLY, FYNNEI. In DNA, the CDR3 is TGTGCCAGCAGTGATCCGACGACAGGCTACGAGCAGTACTTC. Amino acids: CASSDPTTGYEQYF.

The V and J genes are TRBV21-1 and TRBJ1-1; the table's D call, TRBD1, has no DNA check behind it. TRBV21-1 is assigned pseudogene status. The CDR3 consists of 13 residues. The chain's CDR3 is CASDRGEGTEAFF. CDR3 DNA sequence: TGTGCCAGCGACAGGGGGGAGGGCACTGAAGCTTTCTTT.

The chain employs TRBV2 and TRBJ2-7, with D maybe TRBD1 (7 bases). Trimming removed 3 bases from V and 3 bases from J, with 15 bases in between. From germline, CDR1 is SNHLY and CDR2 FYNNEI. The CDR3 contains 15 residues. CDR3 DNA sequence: TGTGCCAGCAGTGACGGGCAGGGGGGATTCTACGAGCAGTACTTC. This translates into CASSDGQGGFYEQYF.

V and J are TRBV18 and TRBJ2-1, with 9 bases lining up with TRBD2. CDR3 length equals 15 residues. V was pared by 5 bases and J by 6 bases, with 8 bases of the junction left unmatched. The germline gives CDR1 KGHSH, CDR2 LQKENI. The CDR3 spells CASSSSGGIANEQFF. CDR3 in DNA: TGTGCCAGCTCATCAAGCGGGGGGATCGCCAATGAGCAGTTCTTC.

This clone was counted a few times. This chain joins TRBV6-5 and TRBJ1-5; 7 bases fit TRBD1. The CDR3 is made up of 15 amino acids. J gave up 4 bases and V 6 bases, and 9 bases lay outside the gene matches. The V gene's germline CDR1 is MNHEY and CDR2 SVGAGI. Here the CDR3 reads CASRSGGLGNQPQHF. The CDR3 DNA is TGTGCCAGCAGATCAGGGGGTTTGGGGAATCAGCCCCAGCATTTT.

The CDR3 sequence: CAWSGQAFTGELFF. The CDR3 DNA follows: TGTGCCTGGTCGGGACAGGCTTTTACCGGGGAGCTGTTTTTT. This chain joins TRBV30 and TRBJ2-2; 8 bases line up with TRBD1. V lost 5 bases, J lost 5 bases, and 7 bases stayed unmatched. This CDR3 has 14 amino acids. Germline-derived CDR1 and CDR2 are GTSNPN and SVGIG (reference sequence). The complete variable domain, with remaining parts taken from reference TRBV30 and TRBJ2-2, reads SQTIHQWPATLVQPVGSPLSLECTVEGTSNPNLYWYRQAAGRGLQLLFYSVGIGQISSEVPQNLSASRPQDRQFILSSKKLLLSDSGFYLCAWSGQAFTGELFFGEGSRLTVL.

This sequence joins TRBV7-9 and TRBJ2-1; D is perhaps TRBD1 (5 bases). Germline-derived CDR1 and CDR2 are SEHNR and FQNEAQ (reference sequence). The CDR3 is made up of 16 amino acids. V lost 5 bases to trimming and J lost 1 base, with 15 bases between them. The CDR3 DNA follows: TGTGCCAGCAGCCCAGAGTTCCAGGGTTCCTACAATGAGCAGTTCTTC. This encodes CASSPEFQGSYNEQFF.

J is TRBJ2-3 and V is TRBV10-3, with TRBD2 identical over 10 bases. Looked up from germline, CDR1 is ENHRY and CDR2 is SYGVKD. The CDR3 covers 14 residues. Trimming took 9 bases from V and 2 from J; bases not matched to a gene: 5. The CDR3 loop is CAILSGGDTDTQYF. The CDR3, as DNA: TGTGCCATACTGAGCGGGGGGGACACAGATACGCAGTATTTT.

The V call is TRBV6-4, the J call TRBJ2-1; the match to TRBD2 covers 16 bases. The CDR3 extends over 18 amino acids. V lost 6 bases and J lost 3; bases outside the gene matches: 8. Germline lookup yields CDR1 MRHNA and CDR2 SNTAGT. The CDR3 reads CASSAMGLAGGNYNEQFF. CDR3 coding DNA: TGTGCCAGCAGCGCTATGGGACTAGCGGGGGGGAACTACAATGAGCAGTTCTTC.

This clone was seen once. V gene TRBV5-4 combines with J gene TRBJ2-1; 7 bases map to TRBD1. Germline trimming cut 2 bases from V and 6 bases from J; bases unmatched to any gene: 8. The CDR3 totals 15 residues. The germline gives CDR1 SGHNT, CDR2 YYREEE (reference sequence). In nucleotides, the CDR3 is TGTGCCAGCAGCTTACGACAGGGAGCAATCAATGAGCAGTTCTTC. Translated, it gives CASSLRQGAINEQFF. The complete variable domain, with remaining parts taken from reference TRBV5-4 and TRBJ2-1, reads ETGVTQSPTHLIKTRGQQVTLRCSSQSGHNTVSWYQQALGQGPQFIFQYYREEENGRGNFPPRFSGLQFPNYSSELNVNALELDDSALYLCASSLRQGAINEQFFGPGTRLTVL.

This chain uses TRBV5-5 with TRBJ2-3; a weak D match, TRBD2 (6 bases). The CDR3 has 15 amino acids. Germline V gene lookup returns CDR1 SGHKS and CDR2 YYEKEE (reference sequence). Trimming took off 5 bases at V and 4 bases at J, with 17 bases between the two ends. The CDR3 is CASRRRLGQADTQYF. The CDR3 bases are TGTGCCAGCAGGCGTAGACTAGGGCAAGCAGATACGCAGTATTTT.

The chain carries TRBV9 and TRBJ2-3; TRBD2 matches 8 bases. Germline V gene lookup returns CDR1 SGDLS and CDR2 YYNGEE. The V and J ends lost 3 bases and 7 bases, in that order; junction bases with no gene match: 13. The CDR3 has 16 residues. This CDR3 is CASSASSRGGRNTQYF. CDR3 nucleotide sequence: TGTGCCAGCAGCGCCTCGTCCCGGGGGGGCCGGAATACGCAGTATTTT.

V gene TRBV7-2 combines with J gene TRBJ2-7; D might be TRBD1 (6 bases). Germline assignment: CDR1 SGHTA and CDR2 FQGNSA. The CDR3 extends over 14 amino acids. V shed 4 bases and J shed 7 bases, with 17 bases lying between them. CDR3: CASSSDRSVREQYF. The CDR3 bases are TGTGCCAGCAGCTCAGACAGGTCTGTACGAGAGCAGTACTTC.

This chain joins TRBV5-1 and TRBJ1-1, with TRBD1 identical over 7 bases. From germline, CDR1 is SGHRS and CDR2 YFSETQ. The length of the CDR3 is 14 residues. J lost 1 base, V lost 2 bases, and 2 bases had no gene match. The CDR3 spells CASSFQGGNTEAFF. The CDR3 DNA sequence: TGCGCCAGCAGCTTCCAGGGGGGGAACACTGAAGCTTTCTTT.

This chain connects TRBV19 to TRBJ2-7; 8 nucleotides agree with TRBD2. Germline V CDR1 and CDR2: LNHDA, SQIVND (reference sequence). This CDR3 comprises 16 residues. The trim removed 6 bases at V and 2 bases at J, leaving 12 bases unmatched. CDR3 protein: CASSPRTSSRTYEQYF. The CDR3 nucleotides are TGTGCCAGTAGCCCCCGGACTAGCTCGAGGACCTACGAGCAGTACTTC.

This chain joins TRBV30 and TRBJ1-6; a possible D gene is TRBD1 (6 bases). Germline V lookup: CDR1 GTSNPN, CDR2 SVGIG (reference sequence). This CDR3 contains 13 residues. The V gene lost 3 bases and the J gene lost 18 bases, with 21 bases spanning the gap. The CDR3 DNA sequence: TGTGCCTGGAGCGCTCTATCAGGGGCGTATCCCCACTTT. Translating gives CAWSALSGAYPHF.

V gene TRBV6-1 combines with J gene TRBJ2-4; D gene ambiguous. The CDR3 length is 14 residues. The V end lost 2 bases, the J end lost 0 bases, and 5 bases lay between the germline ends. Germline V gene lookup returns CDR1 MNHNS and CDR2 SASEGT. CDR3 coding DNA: TGTGCCAGCAGTGAAATTATAGCCAAAAACATTCAGTACTTC. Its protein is CASSEIIAKNIQYF.

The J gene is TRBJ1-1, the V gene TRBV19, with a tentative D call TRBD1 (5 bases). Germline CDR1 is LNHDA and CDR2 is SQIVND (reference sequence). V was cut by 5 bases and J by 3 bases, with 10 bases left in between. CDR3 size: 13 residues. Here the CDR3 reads CASSPDRYTEAFF. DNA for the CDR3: TGTGCCAGTAGTCCCGACAGATACACTGAAGCTTTCTTT.

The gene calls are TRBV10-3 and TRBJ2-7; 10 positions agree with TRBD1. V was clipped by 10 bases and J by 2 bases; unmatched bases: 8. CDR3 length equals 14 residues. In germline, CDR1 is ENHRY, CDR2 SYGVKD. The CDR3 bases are TGTGCCACAGCAGACGGGACAGGGGCCTACGAGCAGTACTTC. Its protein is CATADGTGAYEQYF.

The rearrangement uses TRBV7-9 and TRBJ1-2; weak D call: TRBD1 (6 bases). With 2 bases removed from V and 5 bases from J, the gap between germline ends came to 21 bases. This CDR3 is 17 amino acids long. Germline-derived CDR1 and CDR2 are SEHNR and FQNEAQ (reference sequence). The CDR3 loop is CASSLYSWAGETYGYTF. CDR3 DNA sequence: TGTGCCAGCAGCTTATATTCGTGGGCAGGGGAAACGTATGGCTACACCTTC.